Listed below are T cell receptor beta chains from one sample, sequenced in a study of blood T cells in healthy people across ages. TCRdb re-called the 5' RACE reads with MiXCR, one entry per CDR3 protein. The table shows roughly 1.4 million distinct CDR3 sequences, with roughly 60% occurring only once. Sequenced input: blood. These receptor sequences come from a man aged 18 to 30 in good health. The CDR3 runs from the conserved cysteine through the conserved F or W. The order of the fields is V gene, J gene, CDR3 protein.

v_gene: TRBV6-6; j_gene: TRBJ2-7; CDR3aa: CASSYGQGGEQYF
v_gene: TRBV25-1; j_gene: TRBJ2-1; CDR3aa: CASSDIVVVSEQFF
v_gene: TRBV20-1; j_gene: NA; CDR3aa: CSALGWPLRGGNQPQYF
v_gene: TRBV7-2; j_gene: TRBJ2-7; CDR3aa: CASNPSGSYEQYF
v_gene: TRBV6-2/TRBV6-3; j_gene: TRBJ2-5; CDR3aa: CASTNTGLSEGTQYF
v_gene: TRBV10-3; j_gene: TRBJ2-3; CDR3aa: CAISDAGRDTQYF
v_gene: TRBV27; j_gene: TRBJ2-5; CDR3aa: CASTHRGRGGETQYF
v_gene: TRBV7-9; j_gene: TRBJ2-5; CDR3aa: CASSRQNQEIQYF
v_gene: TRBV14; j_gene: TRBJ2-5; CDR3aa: CASSQGTWETQYF
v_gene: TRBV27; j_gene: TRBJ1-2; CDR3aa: CASSPTGQAVYGYTF